A single sample gave rise to the 13 T cell receptor beta chains below, sequenced in a study of T-cell reconstitution after alpha-beta-depleted transplantation in children. Unique molecular identifiers tagged the TCRbeta library. TCRdb re-called the PCR reads with MiXCR, one entry per CDR3 protein. The table lists 100,000 or so distinct CDR3 sequences, under 7% of them singletons. Sample: PBMCs, mostly from graft donor cells, taken 60 days after TCRalphabeta/CD19-depleted stem cell transplant. The source is a female patient aged 2-9 years who had a stem cell transplant for Fanconi anemia, so the T cells may come from the graft donor.

This clonotype occurred many times. This chain uses TRBV9 with TRBJ2-7; D might be TRBD1 or TRBD2, each matching 5 bases. V shed 4 bases and J shed 2 bases, with 16 bases lying between them. This CDR3 is built from 15 residues. Germline assignment: CDR1 SGDLS and CDR2 YYNGEE. In DNA form, the CDR3 reads TGTGCCAGCAGCCCTCAGGGACCGGGTACCTACGAGCAGTACTTC. Protein sequence: CASSPQGPGTYEQYF. Full variable domain (outside the CDR3, taken from reference TRBV9 and TRBJ2-7): DSGVTQTPKHLITATGQRVTLRCSPRSGDLSVYWYQQSLDQGLQFLIQYYNGEERAKGNILERFSAQQFPDLHSELNLSSLELGDSALYFCASSPQGPGTYEQYFGPGTRLTVT.

The table lists this clonotype with many counts. J is TRBJ2-1 and V is TRBV10-3; TRBD1 agrees at 9 bases. This CDR3 has 11 residues. Germline trimming cut 6 bases from V and 14 bases from J; bases unmatched to any gene: 5. CDR1 is ENHRY, CDR2 SYGVKD, per germline. Here the CDR3 DNA reads TGTGCCATCAGAACCGGGACAGGGAAGTTCTTC. Its protein is CAIRTGTGKFF.

This clonotype was counted a few times. The V call is TRBV18, the J call TRBJ2-4; D remains unclear. Per the germline V gene, CDR1 is KGHSH and CDR2 is LQKENI. Trimming stripped 2 bases from V and 5 bases from J, with 7 bases between. The CDR3 totals 13 residues. DNA for the CDR3: TGTGCCAGCTCACCAATCGAAGAAAACATTCAGTACTTC. Residues: CASSPIEENIQYF.

In this sample, this clonotype turned up many times. This chain uses TRBV20-1 with TRBJ2-7; D is possibly TRBD1 (6 bases). Germline V CDR1 and CDR2: DFQATT, SNEGSKA (reference sequence). This CDR3 is 14 amino acids long. V was shortened by 1 base and J by 3 bases, with 13 bases between the two germline ends. The CDR3 DNA follows: TGCAGTGCTAGAGTTGGGGGCAGAGACTACGAGCAGTACTTC. It translates to CSARVGGRDYEQYF.

The chain couples TRBV28 to TRBJ1-2, with D maybe TRBD1 (5 bases). Trimming took 6 bases from V and 4 from J, leaving 24 bases between them. Germline V lookup: CDR1 MDHEN, CDR2 SYDVKM. The CDR3 sequence is 17 residues long. CDR3 nucleotide sequence: TGTGCCAGCAGCCCACCAGATGAGCAGGGCAACATCTATGGCTACACCTTC. Residues: CASSPPDEQGNIYGYTF.

This clonotype has ten or more counts. V usage is TRBV2 and J usage is TRBJ2-3, with TRBD1 matching over 8 bases. Germline trimming cut 8 bases from V and 5 bases from J; bases unmatched to any gene: 3. The CDR3 is 12 amino acids. CDR1 SNHLY and CDR2 FYNNEI come from the germline V gene. CDR3 nucleotide sequence: TGTGCCAGCTTACAGGGGGGAGATACGCAGTATTTT. This sequence encodes CASLQGGDTQYF.

This chain links TRBV3-1 with TRBJ2-7, with 11 bases aligning to TRBD2. V shed 1 base and J 6 bases; nucleotides not matched to a gene: 5. Germline V gene data show CDR1 as LGHDT and CDR2 as YNNKEL (reference sequence). There are 15 residues in the CDR3. The CDR3 loop reads CASSQVRLAGGEQYF. In DNA, the CDR3 is TGTGCCAGCAGCCAAGTGAGGCTAGCGGGAGGCGAGCAGTACTTC.

This clonotype was picked up many times. J is TRBJ2-5 and V is TRBV7-9; unclear D gene. The CDR3 runs to 11 residues. Germline assignment: CDR1 SEHNR and CDR2 FQNEAQ (reference sequence). V shed 5 bases and J shed 5 bases, with 6 bases lying between them. For the CDR3, the DNA is TGTGCCAGCAGCCCAAGGGAGACCCAGTACTTC. The encoded protein is CASSPRETQYF.

The rearrangement uses TRBV7-2 and TRBJ1-1; D is undetermined. Germline V lookup: CDR1 SGHTA, CDR2 FQGNSA. V was cut by 0 bases and J by 3 bases, with 8 bases left in between. The CDR3 spans 14 residues. In DNA, the CDR3 is TGTGCCAGCAGCTTAGCAGCCTTGTACACTGAAGCTTTCTTT. The encoded protein is CASSLAALYTEAFF.

The chain links TRBV2 to TRBJ2-1, with 11 bases fitting TRBD2. V was pared by 3 bases and J by 15 bases, with 10 bases of the junction left unmatched. Germline-derived CDR1 and CDR2 are SNHLY and FYNNEI. This CDR3 comprises 14 residues. This CDR3 is CASSDPSGRWIPFF. CDR3 nucleotide sequence: TGTGCCAGCAGTGATCCTAGCGGGAGGTGGATTCCGTTCTTC.

The table lists this clonotype with a few counts. DNA for the CDR3: TGTGCCTGGAGTATCCGGCGGAGGGAGAACATTCAGTACTTC. Protein product: CAWSIRRRENIQYF. V is TRBV30 and J is TRBJ2-4; a possible D gene is TRBD2 (6 bases). The CDR3 is 14 amino acids. Germline V gene data show CDR1 as GTSNPN and CDR2 as SVGIG (reference sequence). Trimming left V 2 bases short and J 7 bases short, with 15 bases between.

This clonotype was recorded a few times. The gene calls are TRBV18 and TRBJ2-2; D is undetermined. Germline-derived CDR1 and CDR2 are KGHSH and LQKENI. CDR3 size: 13 residues. Deletions cut 5 bases from V and 2 bases from J, with 6 bases between. The DNA of the CDR3 is TGTGCCAGCTCAAACCGTAACACCGGGGAGCTGTTTTTT. This encodes CASSNRNTGELFF.

This clonotype was picked up many times. The chain uses TRBV20-1 and TRBJ2-5; 8 bases line up with TRBD2. J was trimmed by 2 bases and V by 1 base; bases with no gene match: 0. Germline V gene lookup returns CDR1 DFQATT and CDR2 SNEGSKA (reference sequence). The CDR3 loop spans 13 amino acids. CDR3 DNA: TGCAGTGCTAGAGGACTAGCGCAAGAGACCCAGTACTTC. Protein sequence: CSARGLAQETQYF.